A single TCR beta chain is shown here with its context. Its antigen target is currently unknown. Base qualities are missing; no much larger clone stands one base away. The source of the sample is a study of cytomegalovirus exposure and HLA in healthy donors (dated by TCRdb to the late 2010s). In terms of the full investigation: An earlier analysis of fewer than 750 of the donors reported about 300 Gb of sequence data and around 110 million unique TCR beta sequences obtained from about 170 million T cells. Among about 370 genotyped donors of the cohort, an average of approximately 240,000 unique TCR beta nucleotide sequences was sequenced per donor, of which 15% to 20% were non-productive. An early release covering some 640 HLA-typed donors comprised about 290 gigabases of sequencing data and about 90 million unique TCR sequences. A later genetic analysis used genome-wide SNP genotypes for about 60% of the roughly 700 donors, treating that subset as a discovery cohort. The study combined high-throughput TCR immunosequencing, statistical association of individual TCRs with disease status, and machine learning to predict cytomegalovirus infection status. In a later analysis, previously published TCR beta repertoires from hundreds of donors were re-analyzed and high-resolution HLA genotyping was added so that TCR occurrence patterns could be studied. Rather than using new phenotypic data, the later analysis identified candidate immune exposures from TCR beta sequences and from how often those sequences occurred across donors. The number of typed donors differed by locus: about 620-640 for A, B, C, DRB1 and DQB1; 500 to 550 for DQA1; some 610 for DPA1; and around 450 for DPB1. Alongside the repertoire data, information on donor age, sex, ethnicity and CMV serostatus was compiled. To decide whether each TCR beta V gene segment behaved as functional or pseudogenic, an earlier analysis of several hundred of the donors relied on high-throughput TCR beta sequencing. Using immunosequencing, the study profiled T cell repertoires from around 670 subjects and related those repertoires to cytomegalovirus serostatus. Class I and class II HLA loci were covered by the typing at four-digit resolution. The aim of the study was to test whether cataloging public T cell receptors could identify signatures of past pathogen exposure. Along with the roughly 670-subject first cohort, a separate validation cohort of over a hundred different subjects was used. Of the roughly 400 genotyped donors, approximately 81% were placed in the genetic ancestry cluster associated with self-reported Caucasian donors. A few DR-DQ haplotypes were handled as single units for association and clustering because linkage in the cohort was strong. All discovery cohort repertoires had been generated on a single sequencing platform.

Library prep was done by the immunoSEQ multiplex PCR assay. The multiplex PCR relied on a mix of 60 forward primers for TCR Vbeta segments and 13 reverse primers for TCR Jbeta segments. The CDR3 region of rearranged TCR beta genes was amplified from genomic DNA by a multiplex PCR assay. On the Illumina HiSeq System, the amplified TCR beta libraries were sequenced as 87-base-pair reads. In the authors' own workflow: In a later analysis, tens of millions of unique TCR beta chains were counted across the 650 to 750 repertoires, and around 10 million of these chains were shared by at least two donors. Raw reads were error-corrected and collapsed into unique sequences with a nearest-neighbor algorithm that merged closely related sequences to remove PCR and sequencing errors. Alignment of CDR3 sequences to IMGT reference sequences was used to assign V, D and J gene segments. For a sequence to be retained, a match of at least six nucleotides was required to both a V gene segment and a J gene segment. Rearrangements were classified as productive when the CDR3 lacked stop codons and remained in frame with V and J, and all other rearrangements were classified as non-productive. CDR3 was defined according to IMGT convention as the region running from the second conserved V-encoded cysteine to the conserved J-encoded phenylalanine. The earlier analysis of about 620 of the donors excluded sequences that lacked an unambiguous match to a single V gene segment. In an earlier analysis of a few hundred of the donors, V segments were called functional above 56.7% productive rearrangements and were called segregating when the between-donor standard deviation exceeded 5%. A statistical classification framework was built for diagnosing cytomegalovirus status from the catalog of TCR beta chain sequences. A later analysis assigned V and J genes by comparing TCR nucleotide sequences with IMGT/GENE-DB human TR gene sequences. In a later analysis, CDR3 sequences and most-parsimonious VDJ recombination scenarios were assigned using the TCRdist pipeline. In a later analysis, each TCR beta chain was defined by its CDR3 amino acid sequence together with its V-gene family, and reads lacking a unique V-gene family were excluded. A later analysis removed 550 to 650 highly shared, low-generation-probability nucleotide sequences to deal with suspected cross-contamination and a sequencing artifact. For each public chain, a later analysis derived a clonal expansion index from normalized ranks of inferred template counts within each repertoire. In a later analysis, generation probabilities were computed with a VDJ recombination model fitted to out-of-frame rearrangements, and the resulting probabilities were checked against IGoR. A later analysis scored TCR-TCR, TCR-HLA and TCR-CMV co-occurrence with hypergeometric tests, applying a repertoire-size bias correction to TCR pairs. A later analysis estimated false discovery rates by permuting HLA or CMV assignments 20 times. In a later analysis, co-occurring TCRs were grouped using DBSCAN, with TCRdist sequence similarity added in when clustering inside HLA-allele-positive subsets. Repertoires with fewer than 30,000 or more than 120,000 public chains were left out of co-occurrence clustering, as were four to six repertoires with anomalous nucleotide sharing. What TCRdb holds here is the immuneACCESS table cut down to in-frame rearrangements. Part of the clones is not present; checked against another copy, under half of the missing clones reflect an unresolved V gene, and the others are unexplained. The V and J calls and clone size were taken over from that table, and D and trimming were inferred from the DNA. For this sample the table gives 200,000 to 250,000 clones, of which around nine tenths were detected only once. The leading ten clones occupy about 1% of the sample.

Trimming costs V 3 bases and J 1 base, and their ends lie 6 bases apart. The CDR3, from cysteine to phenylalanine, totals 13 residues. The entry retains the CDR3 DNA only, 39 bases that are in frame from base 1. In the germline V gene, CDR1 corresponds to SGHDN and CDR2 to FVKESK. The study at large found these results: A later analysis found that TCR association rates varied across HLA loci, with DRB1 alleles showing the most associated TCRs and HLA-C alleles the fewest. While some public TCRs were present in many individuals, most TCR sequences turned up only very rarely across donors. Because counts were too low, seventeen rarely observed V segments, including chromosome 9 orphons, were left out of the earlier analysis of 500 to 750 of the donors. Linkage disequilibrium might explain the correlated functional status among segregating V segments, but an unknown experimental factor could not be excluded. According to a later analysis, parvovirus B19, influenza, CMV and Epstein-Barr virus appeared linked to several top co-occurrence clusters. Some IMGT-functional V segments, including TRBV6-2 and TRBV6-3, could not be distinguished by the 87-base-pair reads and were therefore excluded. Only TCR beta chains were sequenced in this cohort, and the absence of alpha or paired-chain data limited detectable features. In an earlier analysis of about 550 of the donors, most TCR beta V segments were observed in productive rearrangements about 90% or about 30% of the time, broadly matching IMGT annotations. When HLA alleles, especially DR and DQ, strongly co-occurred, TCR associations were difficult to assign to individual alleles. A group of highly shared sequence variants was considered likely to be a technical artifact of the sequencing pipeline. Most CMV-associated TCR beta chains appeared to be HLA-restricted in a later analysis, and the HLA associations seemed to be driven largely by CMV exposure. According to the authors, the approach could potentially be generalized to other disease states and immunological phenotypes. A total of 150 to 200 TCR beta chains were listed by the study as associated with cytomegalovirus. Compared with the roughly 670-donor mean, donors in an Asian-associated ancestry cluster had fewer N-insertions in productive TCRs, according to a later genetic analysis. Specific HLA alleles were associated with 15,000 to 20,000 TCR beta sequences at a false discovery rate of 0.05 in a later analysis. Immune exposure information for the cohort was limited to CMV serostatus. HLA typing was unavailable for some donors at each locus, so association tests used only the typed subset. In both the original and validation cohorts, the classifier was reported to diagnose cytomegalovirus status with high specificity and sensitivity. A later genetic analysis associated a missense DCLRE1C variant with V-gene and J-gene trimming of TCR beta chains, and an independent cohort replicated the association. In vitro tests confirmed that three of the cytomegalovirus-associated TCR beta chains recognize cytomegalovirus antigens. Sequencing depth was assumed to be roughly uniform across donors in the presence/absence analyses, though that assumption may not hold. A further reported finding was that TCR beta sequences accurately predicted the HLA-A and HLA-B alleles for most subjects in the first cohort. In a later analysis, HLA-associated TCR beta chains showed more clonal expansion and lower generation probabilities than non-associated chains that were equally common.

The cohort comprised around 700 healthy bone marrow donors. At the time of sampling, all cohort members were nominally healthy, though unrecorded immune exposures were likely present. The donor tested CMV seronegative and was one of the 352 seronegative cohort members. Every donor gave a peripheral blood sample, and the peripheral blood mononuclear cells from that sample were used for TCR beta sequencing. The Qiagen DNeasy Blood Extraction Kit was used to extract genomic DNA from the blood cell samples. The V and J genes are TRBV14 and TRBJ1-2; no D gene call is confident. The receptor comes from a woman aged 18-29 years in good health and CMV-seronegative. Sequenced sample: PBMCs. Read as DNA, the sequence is TGTGCCAGCAGCCAGAAGCTTAACTATGGCTACACCTTC. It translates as CASSQKLNYGYTF.